This TCR beta chain stems from a study of T-cell reconstitution after alpha-beta-depleted transplantation in children. Regarding the study as a whole: Alpha-beta T cells present about two months after transplant were reported to originate from several hundred expanded graft clones.

Unique molecular identifiers were built into the TCRbeta library. MiXCR was run by TCRdb on the PCR reads, yielding one entry per CDR3 protein. The sample includes fewer than 700,000 distinct CDR3 sequences, under 30% of them seen just once. CDR3 length equals 12 residues. Trimming removed 11 bases from V and 8 bases from J, with 16 bases in between. To note about this clonotype: Antigen specificity is unknown.

This sequence was found in a boy in the first two years of life who had a stem cell transplant for acute myeloid leukemia, so the T cells may come from the graft donor. The V call is TRBV12-3 or TRBV12-4, the J call TRBJ1-3; no reliable D call. This sample comprised PBMCs, mostly from graft donor cells, obtained 360 days after TCRalphabeta/CD19-depleted stem cell transplant. The CDR3 DNA is TGTGCCGTACCGTCCTATGGGGACACCATATATTTT. Translating it yields CAVPSYGDTIYF.